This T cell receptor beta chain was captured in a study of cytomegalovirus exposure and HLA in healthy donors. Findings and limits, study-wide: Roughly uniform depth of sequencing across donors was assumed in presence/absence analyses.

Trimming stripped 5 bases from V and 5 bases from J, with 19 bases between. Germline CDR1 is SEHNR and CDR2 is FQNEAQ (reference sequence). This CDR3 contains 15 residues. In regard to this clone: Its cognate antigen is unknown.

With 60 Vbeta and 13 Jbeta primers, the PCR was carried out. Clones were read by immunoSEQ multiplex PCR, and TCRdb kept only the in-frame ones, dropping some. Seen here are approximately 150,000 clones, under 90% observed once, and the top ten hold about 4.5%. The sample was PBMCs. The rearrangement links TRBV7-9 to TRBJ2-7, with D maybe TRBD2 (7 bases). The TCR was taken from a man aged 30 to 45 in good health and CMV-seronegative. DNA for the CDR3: TGTGCCAGCAGCCCCCCAAATCAGGGGAGGGACGAGCAGTACTTC. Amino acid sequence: CASSPPNQGRDEQYF.